The next 10 T cell receptor beta chains were all read from a single sample in a study of cytomegalovirus exposure and HLA in healthy donors listed by TCRdb under 2017. Preparation of the library involved the immunoSEQ multiplex PCR assay. For the multiplex PCR, a mixture combining 60 forward primers for TCR Vbeta segments and 13 reverse primers for TCR Jbeta segments was used. TCRdb took over this immuneACCESS table, retaining in-frame rearrangements with V and J assigned. Such tables are incomplete; in checked studies, under half of the missing clones stem from an unresolved V gene, and the remainder is unexplained. In this sample the table shows 70,000 or so clones, 80% to 90% of which occur a single time. Roughly 2% of the sample is taken by the ten largest. The sequencing input was PBMCs. The receptors were sampled from a woman in her 30s in good health and CMV-seronegative.

The chain employs TRBV6-5 and TRBJ2-7, with D unclear. V was pared by 2 bases and J by 2 bases, with 10 bases between. Germline CDR1 MNHEY, CDR2 SVGAGI. The CDR3 spans 14 residues. The CDR3 is CASSYNPSTYEQYF. For the CDR3, the DNA is TGTGCCAGCAGTTACAATCCATCCACCTACGAGCAGTACTTC.

V gene TRBV27 combines with J gene TRBJ2-7, with 8 bases aligning to TRBD2. The CDR3 has 15 residues. The V gene's germline CDR1 is MNHEY and CDR2 SMNVEV (reference sequence). Trimming removed 6 bases from V and 4 bases from J; junction bases left unmatched: 11. In DNA form, the CDR3 reads TGTGCCAGCAGATCCGGGGGGGGTGGGAGGTACGAGCAGTACTTC. Its protein product is CASRSGGGGRYEQYF.

This clone turned up a few times. The chain carries TRBV19 and TRBJ1-2; 8 bases line up with TRBD1. The CDR3 extends over 17 amino acids. Germline values: CDR1 LNHDA, CDR2 SQIVND (reference sequence). After removal of 3 bases from V and 5 bases from J, the junction contained 14 bases not matched to a gene. The CDR3 nucleotides are TGTGCCAGTAGTATCCCTGGGACAGGACCTGAGGGATATGGCTACACCTTC. It yields the protein CASSIPGTGPEGYGYTF.

The chain is built from TRBV2 and TRBJ2-7, with D unclear. Germline CDR1 and CDR2: SNHLY and FYNNEI. The CDR3 spans 14 residues. V lost 4 bases and J lost 1, with 11 bases in between. CDR3 loop: CASSGSTVSYEQYF. The CDR3 DNA sequence: TGTGCCAGCAGTGGCTCCACTGTTTCCTACGAGCAGTACTTC.

This sequence joins TRBV27 and TRBJ1-2; 7 bases align to TRBD1. J was trimmed by 8 bases and V by 4 bases; bases with no gene match: 10. The CDR3 loop spans 14 amino acids. Per the germline V gene, CDR1 is MNHEY and CDR2 is SMNVEV (reference sequence). CDR3 loop: CASSSRDSPGGYTF. The CDR3 coding sequence is TGTGCCAGCAGTTCCAGGGACAGCCCGGGAGGCTACACCTTC.

This sequence joins TRBV11-3 and TRBJ1-5; tentative D call: TRBD1 (5 bases). The CDR3 has 14 residues. Germline loops: CDR1 SGHNT, CDR2 YENEEA. With 5 bases removed from V and 4 bases from J, the gap between germline ends came to 12 bases. The CDR3, as DNA: TGTGCCAGCAGCAACTCCGGGGGAAATCAGCCCCAGCATTTT. It codes for CASSNSGGNQPQHF.

The genes are TRBV7-9 and TRBJ1-5, with unresolved D. Germline loops: CDR1 SEHNR, CDR2 FQNEAQ (reference sequence). The CDR3 runs 17 residues. The V end lost 5 bases, the J end lost 0 bases, and 17 bases lay between the germline ends. The CDR3 nucleotides read TGTGCCAGCAGCCACACCGGGATTGACGGTAGCAATCAGCCCCAGCATTTT. This codes for CASSHTGIDGSNQPQHF.

This clone came up once. V gene TRBV27 combines with J gene TRBJ1-2, with 7 bases that match TRBD1. Germline V gives CDR1 MNHEY, CDR2 SMNVEV (reference sequence). The CDR3 sequence is 13 residues long. Germline trimming cut 5 bases from V and 5 bases from J; bases unmatched to any gene: 5. The DNA of the CDR3 is TGTGCCAGCAGTCCGACAGGGCCTTATGGCTACACCTTC. Residues: CASSPTGPYGYTF.

The chain links TRBV5-1 to TRBJ1-5; TRBD1 is a possible D gene (6 bases). This CDR3 spans 13 amino acids. The V gene's germline CDR1 is SGHRS and CDR2 YFSETQ. Trimming pared 0 bases from V and 6 bases from J, leaving 7 bases between. CDR3 sequence reads: CASSLDRAQPQHF. The DNA for the CDR3 is TGCGCCAGCAGCTTGGACAGGGCTCAGCCCCAGCATTTT.

About this clone itself: Compared with germline, one end of the junction differs, possibly owing to a read error. The gene calls are TRBV7-9 and TRBJ2-7; D gene uncertain. From germline, CDR1 is SEHNR and CDR2 FQNEAQ (reference sequence). The CDR3 sequence is 12 residues long. CDR3 bases: TGTTCCAGCAGCCCAACGAGGCACGAGCAGTACTTC. Encoded protein: CSSSPTRHEQYF.